This T cell receptor beta chain is from a study of T cells in Graves' hyperthyroidism and ophthalmopathy. General study findings and limits: Researchers found most expanded thyroid clonotypes above 0.001 in blood as well. Stable hyperthyroidism and ophthalmopathy were separated using 13 V-J signatures.

The germline gives CDR1 DFQATT, CDR2 SNEGSKA (reference sequence). The V gene lost 2 bases and the J gene lost 0 bases, with 10 bases spanning the gap. The CDR3 totals 15 residues. This clonotype occurred a few times. Its target is not known. The diagnoses drew upon clinical symptoms, serum thyroxine and TRAb, thyroid ultrasound and orbital computed tomography. Amplification of TCR beta CDR3 regions used RNA as the template. TCR CDR3 regions were first amplified by RT-PCR with HTBI primers. TCRdb redid the calling of the multiplex PCR reads with MiXCR, one entry per CDR3 protein. The table lists hundreds of thousands of distinct CDR3 sequences, around a quarter of them singletons.

This clonotype originated in a woman in her twenties or thirties with Graves' ophthalmopathy. This chain connects TRBV20-1 to TRBJ2-2; D possibly corresponds to TRBD2 (6 bases). Source material: blood. The DNA for the CDR3 is TGCAGTGCTAGATTTAGCGGAACGAACACCGGGGAGCTGTTTTTT. Translated: CSARFSGTNTGELFF.